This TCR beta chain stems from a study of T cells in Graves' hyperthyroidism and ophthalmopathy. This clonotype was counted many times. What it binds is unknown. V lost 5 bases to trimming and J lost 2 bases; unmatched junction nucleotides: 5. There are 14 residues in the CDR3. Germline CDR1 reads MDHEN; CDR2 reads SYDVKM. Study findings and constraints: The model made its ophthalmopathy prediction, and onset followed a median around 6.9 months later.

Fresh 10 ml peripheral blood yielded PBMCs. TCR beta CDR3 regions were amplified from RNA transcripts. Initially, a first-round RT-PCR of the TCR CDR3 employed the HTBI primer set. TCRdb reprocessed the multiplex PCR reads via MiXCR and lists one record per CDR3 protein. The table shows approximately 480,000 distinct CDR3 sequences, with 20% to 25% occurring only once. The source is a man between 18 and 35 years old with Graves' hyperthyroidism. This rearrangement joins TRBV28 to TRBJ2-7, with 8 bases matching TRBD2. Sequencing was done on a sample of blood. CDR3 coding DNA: TGTGCCAGCAGTCGCGGGGGGATAACCTACGAGCAGTACTTC. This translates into CASSRGGITYEQYF.